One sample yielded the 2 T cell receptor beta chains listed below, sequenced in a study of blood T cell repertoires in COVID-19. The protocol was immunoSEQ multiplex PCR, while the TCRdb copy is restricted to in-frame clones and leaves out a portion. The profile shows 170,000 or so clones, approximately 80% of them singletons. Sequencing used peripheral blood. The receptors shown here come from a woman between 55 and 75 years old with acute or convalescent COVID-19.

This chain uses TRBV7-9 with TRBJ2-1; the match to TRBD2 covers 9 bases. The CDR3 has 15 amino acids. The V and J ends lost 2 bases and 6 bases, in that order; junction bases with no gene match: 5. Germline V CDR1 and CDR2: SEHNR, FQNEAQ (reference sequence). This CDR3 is CASSLLGLATNEQFF. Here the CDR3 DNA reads TGTGCCAGCAGCTTATTGGGACTAGCCACCAATGAGCAGTTCTTC.

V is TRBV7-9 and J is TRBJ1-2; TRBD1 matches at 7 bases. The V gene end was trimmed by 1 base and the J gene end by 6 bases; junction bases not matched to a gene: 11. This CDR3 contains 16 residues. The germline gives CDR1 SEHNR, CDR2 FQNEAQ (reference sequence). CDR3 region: CASSLGTGQFGNGYTF. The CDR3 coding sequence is TGTGCCAGCAGCTTAGGCACGGGACAGTTCGGGAATGGCTACACCTTC.